This T cell receptor beta chain was documented in a study of T cell responses to AZD1222 COVID-19 vaccine. This clone was observed once. The V end was cut by 3 bases, the J end by 5 bases, with 4 bases between. Per the germline V gene, CDR1 is LGHNT and CDR2 is FRNRAP. This CDR3 spans 12 amino acids. The table came from immunoSEQ multiplex PCR; TCRdb's copy has only in-frame clones and leaves some out. Of 180,000 or so clones in the sample, roughly 94% were seen once. The receptor was derived from an adult in good health. This chain uses TRBV12-5 with TRBJ1-4; no clear D gene. Sequences were derived from peripheral blood, sampled on day 0 of AZD1222 vaccination. The CDR3: CASGFENEKLFF. The DNA of the CDR3 is TGTGCTAGTGGTTTCGAAAATGAAAAACTGTTTTTT. Drawing the rest from reference TRBV12-5 and TRBJ1-4, the complete variable domain is DARVTQTPRHKVTEMGQEVTMRCQPILGHNTVFWYRQTMMQGLELLAYFRNRAPLDDSGMPKDRFSAEMPDATLATLKIQPSEPRDSAVYFCASGFENEKLFFGSGTQLSVL.